The clone carrying this TCR beta chain was counted only a few times. The antigen remains undetermined. It was with unique molecular identifiers that the TCRbeta library was prepared. Each CDR3 protein gets one entry after TCRdb re-called the PCR reads with MiXCR. The sample yields about 160,000 distinct CDR3 sequences, 11% seen once. The data were obtained in a study of T-cell reconstitution after alpha-beta-depleted transplantation in children. Study results and limitations: Recipient T cells and thymic progenitors that survived were the source of the high TCRbeta diversity seen at day 60 in some patients. By about two months after transplant, alpha-beta T cells reportedly arose from several hundred graft clones that had expanded. One year post-transplant, T-cell counts and diversity were largely derived from T cells produced anew.

The CDR3 extends over 16 amino acids. With V trimmed by 7 bases and J by 4 bases, 9 bases remained unmatched. Looked up from germline, CDR1 is SNHLY and CDR2 is FYNNEI. The sequencing used PBMCs, collected before TCRalphabeta/CD19-depleted stem cell transplant. This clonotype originated in a boy younger than 10 with acute myeloid leukemia, due to receive a stem cell transplant. The gene calls are TRBV2 and TRBJ2-1; 11 positions match TRBD2. CDR3 region: CASNGLLAGGYNEQFF. The CDR3 DNA is TGTGCCAGCAACGGGTTGCTAGCGGGAGGTTACAATGAGCAGTTCTTC. Combining the CDR3 with reference TRBV2 and TRBJ2-1 gives the whole variable domain EPEVTQTPSHQVTQMGQEVILRCVPISNHLYFYWYRQILGQKVEFLVSFYNNEISEKSEIFDDQFSVERPDGSNFTLKIRSTKLEDSAMYFCASNGLLAGGYNEQFFGPGTRLTVL.